Presented here are 27 T cell receptor beta chains from one specimen sequenced in a study of blood T cell repertoires in COVID-19. Repertoires were generated with immunoSEQ multiplex PCR, while TCRdb's copy carries only in-frame clones and drops some. Here the sample spans about 400,000 clones, just under 90% being singletons. What was sequenced was PBMCs or T cells enriched from blood (not recorded which). All receptors derive from a woman in her 30s who had recovered from COVID-19.

The J gene is TRBJ2-1, the V gene TRBV27; no reliable D call. With 6 bases removed from V and 0 bases from J, the gap between germline ends came to 9 bases. The V gene's germline CDR1 is MNHEY and CDR2 SMNVEV (reference sequence). The CDR3 has 14 amino acids. The DNA of the CDR3 is TGTGCCAGCAGCCCCGTCCCCTCCTACAATGAGCAGTTCTTC. It specifies CASSPVPSYNEQFF.

This chain connects TRBV10-1 to TRBJ2-7; 12 nucleotides agree with TRBD2. The CDR3 is made up of 15 amino acids. Germline V gene sequence: CDR1 WNHNN, CDR2 SYGVQD (reference sequence). V lost 6 bases and J lost 1; bases outside the gene matches: 4. CDR3 region: CASRAGTSGSYEQYF. The CDR3 DNA sequence: TGCGCCAGCAGGGCCGGGACTAGCGGGTCCTACGAGCAGTACTTC.

This chain uses TRBV4-1 with TRBJ2-4; tentative D call: TRBD2 (6 bases). V gave up 4 bases and J gave up 0 bases, with 16 bases separating them. The V gene's germline CDR1 is MGHRA and CDR2 YSYEKL. The CDR3 consists of 17 residues. CDR3 residues: CASSPQMGRGAKNIQYF. The CDR3 DNA follows: TGCGCCAGCAGCCCCCAAATGGGGCGGGGAGCCAAAAACATTCAGTACTTC.

This sequence joins TRBV7-9 and TRBJ1-1; D might be TRBD1 (5 bases). The CDR3 sequence is 13 residues long. Germline V gene lookup returns CDR1 SEHNR and CDR2 FQNEAQ (reference sequence). V lost 3 bases to trimming and J lost 6 bases, with 11 bases between them. DNA for the CDR3: TGTGCCAGCAGCTTTCCAGGGAGGTCTGAAGCTTTCTTT. Amino acids: CASSFPGRSEAFF.

The CDR3 DNA follows: TGTGCCAGCAGCCAAGGACTAGCGGGCGGGAGCTCCTACAATGAGCAGTTCTTC. It codes for CASSQGLAGGSSYNEQFF. This chain links TRBV3-1 (or the pseudogene TRBV3-2) with TRBJ2-1, with TRBD2 identical over 10 bases. From germline, CDR1 is LGHDT and CDR2 YNNKEL (reference sequence). The CDR3 length is 18 residues. V was clipped by 1 base and J by 0 bases; unmatched bases: 6.

The chain joins TRBV27 to TRBJ2-7, with D possibly matching TRBD2 (5 bases). Per germline, CDR1 MNHEY and CDR2 SMNVEV (reference sequence). The CDR3 consists of 12 residues. Trimming took off 5 bases at V and 5 bases at J, with 10 bases between the two ends. The CDR3 DNA follows: TGTGCCAGCAGTGAGGGAGTGGACGAGCAGTACTTC. Translated: CASSEGVDEQYF.

The gene calls are TRBV11-2 and TRBJ2-3; D remains ambiguous. CDR1 is SGHAT and CDR2 is FQNNGV in the germline V gene. Deletions cut 5 bases from V and 3 bases from J, with 6 bases between. The CDR3 contains 12 residues. This CDR3 is CASSLPTDTQYF. The CDR3, as DNA: TGTGCCAGCAGCCTCCCGACAGATACGCAGTATTTT.

This chain connects TRBV18 to TRBJ2-7, with a tentative D call TRBD1 (5 bases). The germline V gene has CDR1 KGHSH and CDR2 LQKENI. Trimming took off 2 bases at V and 0 bases at J, with 14 bases between the two ends. The CDR3 has 16 amino acids. The CDR3 spells CASSPATVTVSYEQYF. CDR3 DNA: TGTGCCAGCTCACCAGCGACAGTAACCGTCTCCTACGAGCAGTACTTC. The whole variable domain, filled in from reference TRBV18 and TRBJ2-7, reads NAGVMQNPRHLVRRRGQEARLRCSPMKGHSHVYWYRQLPEEGLKFMVYLQKENIIDESGMPKERFSAEFPKEGPSILRIQQVVRGDSAAYFCASSPATVTVSYEQYFGPGTRLTVT.

The rearrangement joins TRBV10-2 to TRBJ2-1; tentatively, D is TRBD2 (6 bases). Trimming took 0 bases from V and 4 from J, leaving 10 bases between them. Germline lookup yields CDR1 WSHSY and CDR2 SAAADI. CDR3 length: 15 residues. CDR3 DNA: TGCGCCAGCAGTGAGTCGGGTAGCGGTTACAATGAGCAGTTCTTC. Its protein is CASSESGSGYNEQFF.

The chain joins TRBV19 to TRBJ2-5; weak D call: TRBD2 (5 bases). The CDR3 spans 14 residues. Between the trimmed V and J ends, which lost 1 base and 0 bases, there was a span of 6 bases. Germline CDR1 is LNHDA and CDR2 is SQIVND (reference sequence). The CDR3 sequence: CASSIVAYQETQYF. The CDR3 coding sequence is TGTGCCAGTAGTATAGTAGCGTACCAAGAGACCCAGTACTTC.

The chain links TRBV11-3 to TRBJ2-7, with D unresolved. The CDR3 runs to 13 residues. Germline CDR1 is SGHNT and CDR2 is YENEEA. Trimming cost V 1 base and J 6 bases, with 10 bases left between them. The CDR3 protein is CASSLAPPSEQYF. Written as DNA, the CDR3 is TGTGCCAGCAGCTTAGCCCCCCCGTCCGAGCAGTACTTC.

Comment on this clone: The final CDR3 position lacks the conserved phenylalanine or tryptophan, pointing to a likely read error. The DNA is left out, because the CDR3 cannot be placed on it with certainty; the CDR3 is given as TCRdb lists it. The chain combines TRBV12-3 or TRBV12-4 with TRBJ1-3; the table gives TRBD1 as D, unverified against the DNA. Counting both end residues, the CDR3 totals 11 amino acids. The CDR3 here is CASSLPGQLVT.

The chain combines TRBV29-1 with TRBJ1-1; D uncertain. CDR1 and CDR2 from the germline V gene are SQVTM and ANQGSEA. V was shortened by 4 bases and J by 5 bases, with 14 bases between the two germline ends. CDR3 size: 13 residues. The chain's CDR3 is CSVASLGRTEAFF. CDR3 DNA sequence: TGCAGCGTTGCCAGTTTAGGGAGGACTGAAGCTTTCTTT.

The V gene is TRBV4-2, the J gene TRBJ2-2, with 10 positions matching TRBD1. The V and J ends lost 0 bases and 6 bases, in that order; junction bases with no gene match: 10. Germline CDR1 and CDR2: LGHNA and YNFKEQ. CDR3 size: 18 residues. CDR3 DNA sequence: TGTGCCAGCAGCCAAGATCCCCGGACAGGGGGGTTTCCCGGGGAGCTGTTTTTT. This translates into CASSQDPRTGGFPGELFF.

V gene TRBV19 combines with J gene TRBJ1-2; 7 bases match TRBD1. The CDR3 consists of 14 residues. Germline lookup yields CDR1 LNHDA and CDR2 SQIVND (reference sequence). The J segment lost 4 bases and the V segment lost 4 bases, leaving 6 bases of the junction unmatched. The chain's CDR3 is CASSTGQALYGYTF. The CDR3 DNA sequence: TGTGCCAGTAGTACCGGACAGGCTCTCTATGGCTACACCTTC.

The chain has TRBV9 and TRBJ2-7; D call uncertain. This CDR3 has 14 residues. Germline V gives CDR1 SGDLS, CDR2 YYNGEE. Trimming removed 0 bases from V and 0 bases from J, with 7 bases in between. The CDR3 DNA reads TGTGCCAGCAGCGTAGGGGCTCACTCCTACGAGCAGTACTTC. Its protein product is CASSVGAHSYEQYF.

V usage is TRBV13 and J usage is TRBJ2-5, with TRBD2 as a possible D gene (5 bases). Germline V CDR1 and CDR2: PRHDT, FYEKMQ (reference sequence). With 2 bases removed from V and 2 bases from J, the gap between germline ends came to 9 bases. CDR3 size: 14 residues. The chain's CDR3 is CASSLRADQETQYF. CDR3 bases: TGTGCCAGCAGCTTAAGAGCGGATCAAGAGACCCAGTACTTC.

The gene calls are TRBV12-3 or TRBV12-4 and TRBJ1-2; TRBD1 is a possible D gene (6 bases). The CDR3 runs to 13 residues. Trimming removed 5 bases at V and 5 bases at J, with 12 bases between. The CDR3 DNA is TGTGCCAGCAGTACGGGACAATCATATGGCTACACCTTC. Translated: CASSTGQSYGYTF.

The V and J genes are TRBV3-1 (or the pseudogene TRBV3-2) and TRBJ1-2; D may be TRBD1 (6 bases). The CDR3 length is 15 residues. Germline V gene lookup returns CDR1 LGHDT and CDR2 YNNKEL (reference sequence). Trimming pared 4 bases from V and 4 bases from J, leaving 16 bases between. CDR3 residues: CASSPLTQGLYGYTF. CDR3 DNA sequence: TGTGCCAGCAGCCCACTCACACAGGGCCTCTATGGCTACACCTTC.

This chain connects TRBV28 to TRBJ2-1; 10 nucleotides align to TRBD2. The ends lost 3 bases at V and 5 bases at J; junction bases unmatched: 7. CDR3 length equals 16 residues. Germline V gene lookup returns CDR1 MDHEN and CDR2 SYDVKM. DNA of the CDR3: TGTGCCAGCAGTTTTCAGACTAGCGGGCCCCACAATGAGCAGTTCTTC. Translated, it gives CASSFQTSGPHNEQFF.

This chain links TRBV5-1 with TRBJ1-2; 9 nucleotides line up with TRBD1. Germline CDR1 SGHRS, CDR2 YFSETQ. The V and J ends lost 4 bases and 1 base, in that order; junction bases with no gene match: 11. The CDR3 is 17 residues long. In nucleotides, the CDR3 is TGCGCCAGCAGCCAGGACAGGGGCAGGAGCTATAACTATGGCTACACCTTC. Its protein product is CASSQDRGRSYNYGYTF. Supplemented by reference TRBV5-1 and TRBJ1-2, the full variable domain reads KAGVTQTPRYLIKTRGQQVTLSCSPISGHRSVSWYQQTPGQGLQFLFEYFSETQRNKGNFPGRFSGRQFSNSRSEMNVSTLELGDSALYLCASSQDRGRSYNYGYTFGSGTRLTVV.

As concerns this clone: This specimen includes other DNA sequences encoding the same CDR3. The chain carries TRBV27 and TRBJ1-5; D uncertain. V was clipped by 4 bases and J by 2 bases, with 6 bases between them. From germline, CDR1 is MNHEY and CDR2 SMNVEV (reference sequence). This CDR3 has 13 amino acids. CDR3 protein: CASSSRGNQPQHF. CDR3 nucleotides: TGTGCCAGCAGTTCGCGGGGCAATCAGCCCCAGCATTTT.

The rearrangement joins TRBV19 to TRBJ2-2, with 11 bases that match TRBD2. Germline trimming cut 6 bases from V and 0 bases from J; bases unmatched to any gene: 12. CDR1 and CDR2 (germline): LNHDA, SQIVND (reference sequence). The CDR3 covers 19 residues. CDR3 residues: CASSVLAGAYGSNTGELFF. The CDR3 DNA sequence: TGTGCCAGTAGCGTACTAGCGGGGGCTTACGGCTCGAACACCGGGGAGCTGTTTTTT.

The chain links TRBV5-6 to TRBJ2-1; TRBD2 matches at 7 bases. With 5 bases clipped from V and 5 bases from J, the junction kept 7 bases outside the gene matches. CDR3 length equals 14 residues. Germline CDR1 and CDR2: SGHDT and YYEEEE. The CDR3 reads CASSPGLGDNEQFF. CDR3 coding DNA: TGTGCCAGCAGTCCAGGACTAGGAGACAATGAGCAGTTCTTC.

The chain carries TRBV5-1 and TRBJ2-3; tentatively, D is TRBD2 (6 bases). The CDR3 runs to 14 residues. Trimming stripped 4 bases from V and 6 bases from J, with 15 bases between. The germline V gene has CDR1 SGHRS and CDR2 YFSETQ. This chain's CDR3 is CASSPGLPGDTQYF. CDR3 sequence (DNA): TGCGCCAGCAGCCCGGGACTCCCCGGGGATACGCAGTATTTT.

This clone was seen a few times. This rearrangement joins TRBV6-5 to TRBJ1-1, with TRBD1 matching over 8 bases. With 7 bases clipped from V and 1 base from J, the junction kept 8 bases outside the gene matches. From germline, CDR1 is MNHEY and CDR2 SVGAGI. This CDR3 comprises 15 residues. The CDR3 sequence: CASTEIGTGNTEAFF. CDR3 DNA: TGTGCCAGCACCGAGATTGGGACAGGGAACACTGAAGCTTTCTTT.

This chain joins TRBV19 and TRBJ1-5; D remains ambiguous. The ends were cut back, 5 bases at V and 3 bases at J, with 14 bases in the middle. The germline V gene encodes CDR1 LNHDA and CDR2 SQIVND (reference sequence). The CDR3 has 15 residues. The CDR3 loop reads CASSVRGKANQPQHF. The DNA for the CDR3 is TGTGCCAGTAGTGTCCGAGGGAAGGCCAATCAGCCCCAGCATTTT.